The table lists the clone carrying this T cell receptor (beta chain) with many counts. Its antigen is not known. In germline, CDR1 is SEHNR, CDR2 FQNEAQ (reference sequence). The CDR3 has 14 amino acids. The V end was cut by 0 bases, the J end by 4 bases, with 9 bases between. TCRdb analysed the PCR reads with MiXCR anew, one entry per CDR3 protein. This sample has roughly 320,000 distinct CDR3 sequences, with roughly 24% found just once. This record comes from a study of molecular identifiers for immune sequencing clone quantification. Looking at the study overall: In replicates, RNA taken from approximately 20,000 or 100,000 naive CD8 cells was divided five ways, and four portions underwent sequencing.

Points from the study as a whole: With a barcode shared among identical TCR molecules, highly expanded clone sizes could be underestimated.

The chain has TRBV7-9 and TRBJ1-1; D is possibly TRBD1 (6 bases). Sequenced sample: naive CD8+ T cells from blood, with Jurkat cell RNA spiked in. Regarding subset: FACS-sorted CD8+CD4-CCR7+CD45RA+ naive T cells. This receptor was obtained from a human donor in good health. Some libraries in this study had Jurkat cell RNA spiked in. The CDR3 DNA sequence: TGTGCCAGCAGCTTAGCGTTAGGGGGCACTGAAGCTTTCTTT. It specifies CASSLALGGTEAFF.